The sequence of this T cell receptor (beta chain) was determined in a study of cytomegalovirus exposure and HLA in healthy donors. Study observations and caveats: Upon later analysis, HLA-associated TCR beta chains proved more clonally expanded than other, equally common chains.

PCR used 60 Vbeta primers and 13 Jbeta primers. Sequencing was performed with immunoSEQ multiplex PCR; in TCRdb, only in-frame clones are kept and a portion is missing. This sample has under 130,000 clones, with about 80% found just once. To note about this clone: The antigen is not known. Other DNA sequences in this sample translate to the same CDR3.

Germline V gives CDR1 SGHVS, CDR2 FNYEAQ. The CDR3 runs to 15 residues. V was cut by 7 bases and J by 2 bases, with 18 bases left in between. The clonotype was recovered from a female donor in good health and CMV-seropositive. The chain couples TRBV7-6 to TRBJ2-7, with D uncertain. The material sequenced was PBMCs. The CDR3 DNA reads TGTGCCAGCACCCCTTACGAGGCGGTACCCTACGAGCAGTACTTC. It translates to CASTPYEAVPYEQYF.